Included here is one T cell receptor (beta chain) sequence, with context. The sample originates from a study of shared clonotypes between healthy human individuals. V lost 2 bases and J lost 2, with 7 bases in between. Per germline, CDR1 MNHNS and CDR2 SASEGT. The CDR3 spans 14 residues. Produced via immunoSEQ multiplex PCR; TCRdb's table is partial and in-frame only. The sample lists about 660,000 clones, approximately 74% occurring once. Sequencing input: memory CD4+ T cells sorted from blood. The sample's subset: CD45RA-negative fraction. The chain couples TRBV6-1 to TRBJ1-5; D gene ambiguous. This clonotype was sampled from a woman aged 25 to 39 in good health. Here the CDR3 reads CASSEPGGNQPQHF. The CDR3 DNA reads as TGTGCCAGCAGTGAACCCGGTGGCAATCAGCCCCAGCATTTT.